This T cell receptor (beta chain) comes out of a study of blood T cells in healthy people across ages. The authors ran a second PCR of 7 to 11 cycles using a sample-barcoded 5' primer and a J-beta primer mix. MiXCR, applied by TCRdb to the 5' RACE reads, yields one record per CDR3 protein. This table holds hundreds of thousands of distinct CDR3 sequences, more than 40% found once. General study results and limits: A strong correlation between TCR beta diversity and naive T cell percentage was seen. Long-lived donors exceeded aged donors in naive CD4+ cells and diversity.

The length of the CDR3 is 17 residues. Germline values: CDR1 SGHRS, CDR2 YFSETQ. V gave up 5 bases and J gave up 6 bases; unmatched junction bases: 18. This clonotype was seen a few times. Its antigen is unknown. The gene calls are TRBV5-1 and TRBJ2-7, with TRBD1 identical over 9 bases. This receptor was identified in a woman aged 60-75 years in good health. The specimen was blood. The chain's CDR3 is CASSSKTGGVSLGEQYF. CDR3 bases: TGCGCCAGCAGTTCTAAAACAGGGGGCGTATCGCTCGGCGAGCAGTACTTC.